This TCR beta chain comes out of a study of cytomegalovirus exposure and HLA in healthy donors. Study-wide results and caveats: Cytomegalovirus-associated status was assigned to fewer than 200 TCR beta chains. It was reported in a later analysis that an Asian-associated ancestry cluster showed fewer N-insertions than the 666-donor mean.

With regard to this clone: Its antigen is still unknown.

PCR involved 60 Vbeta and 13 Jbeta primers. Repertoires were generated with immunoSEQ multiplex PCR, while TCRdb's copy carries only in-frame clones and drops some. This table has around 200,000 clones, about 80% appearing once. Trimming stripped 5 bases from V and 1 base from J, with 18 bases between. Germline CDR1 reads LNHNV; CDR2 reads YYDKDF (reference sequence). The CDR3 covers 17 residues. The chain has TRBV15 and TRBJ1-3, with a tentative D call TRBD1 (5 bases). The sample comprised PBMCs. This sequence originates from a boy aged 10-17 years in good health and CMV-seronegative. This CDR3 reads CATSLDGGVPSGNTIYF. In nucleotides, the CDR3 is TGTGCCACCAGCCTTGATGGGGGGGTACCTTCTGGAAACACCATATATTTT.